This TCR beta chain emerged from a study of identical twins. Unique molecular identifiers were present on the cDNA, which also gained a universal primer site by template switching. MiXCR, applied by TCRdb to the 5' RACE reads, yields one record per CDR3 protein. The data contain about 160,000 distinct CDR3 sequences, roughly 3.5% of them singletons. The J segment lost 5 bases and the V segment lost 4 bases, leaving 9 bases of the junction unmatched. The germline gives CDR1 SGHRS, CDR2 YFSETQ. The length of the CDR3 is 17 residues. This clonotype occurred many times. This chain links TRBV5-1 with TRBJ2-3, with 14 bases fitting TRBD2. The origin of this receptor is a man between 18 and 35 years old in good health. The sequenced material came from memory T cells sorted from blood. The CDR3 DNA reads TGCGCCAGCAGCCGGGGGACTAGCGGGAGACCGGGAGATACGCAGTATTTT. Translating gives CASSRGTSGRPGDTQYF.